Described below is a single T cell receptor (beta chain) sequence and its context. Its antigen remains unidentified. The source of the sample is a study of T cell responses to AZD1222 COVID-19 vaccine. The study's findings and limits: The peak T cell response came first, and repertoires were sampled only after it.

CDR3 length equals 14 residues. Germline V gene lookup returns CDR1 SEHNR and CDR2 FQNEAQ (reference sequence). With 2 bases removed from V and 6 bases from J, the gap between germline ends came to 11 bases. Using immunoSEQ multiplex PCR, the repertoire was profiled, and TCRdb retains in-frame clones only, with some absent. Here the sample spans roughly 100,000 clones, 82% being singletons. The material sequenced was peripheral blood, taken on day 0 of AZD1222 vaccination. The rearrangement links TRBV7-9 to TRBJ1-5; D may be TRBD1 (5 bases). This TCR derives from an adult in good health. The CDR3 protein is CASSLSREGQPQHF. In DNA form, the CDR3 reads TGTGCCAGCAGCTTAAGCAGGGAAGGTCAGCCCCAGCATTTT.